The subject of this entry is one TCR beta chain. This entry comes from a study of blood T cell repertoires in COVID-19. On the study more broadly: Nucleic acid was either cDNA or gDNA, and it came from T cells, B-cell-depleted T cells, or PBMCs.

Trimming took 9 bases from V and 2 from J; bases not matched to a gene: 10. Germline V gives CDR1 MNHEY, CDR2 SVGAGI. This CDR3 comprises 14 residues. Living in 24 US areas, the participants were between roughly 18 and 89 years of age. In assigning cohorts, the study relied on participant-reported clinical history. Methods used by the authors: Nucleated cell counts were estimated from reference gene primer amplification. The data were produced by immunoSEQ multiplex PCR, yet TCRdb's version contains in-frame clones alone and is incomplete. V and J calls and clone size are copied from that table; D and trimming were computed from the DNA. The table has some 300,000 clones, roughly 90% seen once.

This clonotype was sampled from a woman between 40 and 55 years old who had recovered from COVID-19. Sequencing was done on a sample of PBMCs or T cells enriched from blood (not recorded which). The gene calls are TRBV6-5 and TRBJ2-7, with 7 nucleotides matching TRBD2. The CDR3 DNA reads TGTGCCAGTAACCTTGGGGGGGGAACCTACGAGCAGTACTTC. Its translation is CASNLGGGTYEQYF.